The rows below give T cell receptor beta chains drawn from one sample of a study of vaccination and CD4 T cells after COVID-19. TCRdb re-called the PCR reads through MiXCR, storing one row per CDR3 protein. The data show about 21,000 distinct CDR3 sequences, with approximately 67% seen just once and 23% held by the top ten. These receptors' targets are unknown. The sample was CD4+ T cells from blood, cultured in vitro, taken before SARS-CoV-2 vaccination. These receptors all stem from a human donor who received a COVID-19 vaccine. Both conserved end residues are part of each CDR3. Each record gives: CDR3 length, J gene, D gene, clone size, V gene, CDR3 DNA, CDR3 protein. D genes are given only for firm matches. Some rows mark clone size as missing; the rest say once, few, many or name a class of expanded clone.

14,TRBJ2-7,NA,NA,TRBV7-9,TGTGCCAGCAGCTTAGCGGGTTCCTCCTACGAGCAGTACTTC,CASSLAGSSYEQYF
14,TRBJ2-4,NA,few,TRBV19,TGTGCCAGTAGTTTGTCCGGGCCAAAAAACATTCAGTACTTC,CASSLSGPKNIQYF
14,TRBJ2-7,NA,NA,TRBV7-2,TGTGCCAGCAGCTTAGGGATGGCTTCCTACGAGCAGTACTTC,CASSLGMASYEQYF
13,TRBJ1-1,TRBD1,few,TRBV20-1,TGCAGTGCTAGAGGGGGACAGGGGCAAAGAGCTTTCTTT,CSARGGQGQRAFF
17,TRBJ2-2,NA,NA,TRBV20-1,TGCAGTGCTAGAACTGGGACGGACAGTACGAACACCGGGGAGCTGTTTTTT,CSARTGTDSTNTGELFF
14,TRBJ1-1,NA,once,TRBV7-3,TGTGCCAGCAGCTATGGAAGGGGGAACACTGAAGCTTTCTTT,CASSYGRGNTEAFF
16,TRBJ2-5,TRBD1,NA,TRBV6-5,TGTGCCAGCAGTTACCCCGACAGGGGCGGCTTCGAGACCCAGTACTTC,CASSYPDRGGFETQYF
16,TRBJ1-6,NA,NA,TRBV11-2,TGTGCCAGCAGCCCAGGGACGGGTCGTAAGTGGTCACCCCTCCACTTT,CASSPGTGRKWSPLHF
14,TRBJ1-1,NA,NA,TRBV27,TGTGCCAGCAGTACCACAGTCATGAACACTGAAGCTTTCTTT,CASSTTVMNTEAFF
16,TRBJ2-3,TRBD2,NA,TRBV30,TGTGCCTGGAGTCCGGGACTAGCGGGGGGGCCAGATACGCAGTATTTT,CAWSPGLAGGPDTQYF
15,TRBJ1-2,TRBD1,few,TRBV7-3,TGTGCCAGCAGCTTGACAGGGGAGGGTCTTTCTGGCTACACCTTC,CASSLTGEGLSGYTF
18,TRBJ1-4,TRBD1,NA,TRBV27,TGTGCAAGCAGGGCCCCCAGGGACAGAGTCGCAACTAATGAAAAACTGTTTTTT,CASRAPRDRVATNEKLFF
17,TRBJ1-2,TRBD1,NA,TRBV6-5,TGTGCCAGCAGTTCCGGGACAGGGGCCGCGAAGGGATATGGCTACACCTTC,CASSSGTGAAKGYGYTF
16,TRBJ1-2,TRBD1,NA,TRBV12-3/TRBV12-4,TGTGCCAGCAGTTTACTCCCCCGGACAGGGGCAGGGGGCTACACCTTC,CASSLLPRTGAGGYTF
14,TRBJ1-1,NA,NA,TRBV11-3,TGTGCCAGCAGCTTAGCAGGGGCGAACACTGAAGCTTTCTTT,CASSLAGANTEAFF
13,TRBJ1-2,TRBD1,NA,TRBV20-1,TGCAGTGCTAGCATACAGGGGGGGAGGGGCTACACCTTC,CSASIQGGRGYTF
16,TRBJ2-2,NA,NA,TRBV20-1,TGCAGTGCTAGAGATGATCGACTCAGGGGCACCGGGGAGCTGTTTTTT,CSARDDRLRGTGELFF
16,TRBJ1-5,NA,NA,TRBV30,TGTGCCTGGAGCCCCCCCGGGGTAAGGCGCAATCAGCCCCAGCATTTT,CAWSPPGVRRNQPQHF
14,TRBJ1-1,NA,NA,TRBV5-1,TGCGCCAGCAGCGAGGGGGAACGGGACACTGAAGCTTTCTTT,CASSEGERDTEAFF
11,TRBJ2-5,NA,NA,TRBV20-1,TGCAGTGCTAGGTTAGGGGAGACCCAGTACTTC,CSARLGETQYF
13,TRBJ1-2,NA,NA,TRBV2,TGTGCCAGCAGTGTAGGGTTCGGCTATGGCTACACCTTC,CASSVGFGYGYTF
13,TRBJ2-3,NA,NA,TRBV20-1,TGCAGTGCAGGGGACCACGACACAGATACGCAGTATTTT,CSAGDHDTDTQYF
12,TRBJ1-3,NA,NA,TRBV6-1,TGTGCCAGCAGTGACAGGGGAAACACCATATATTTT,CASSDRGNTIYF
15,TRBJ2-7,TRBD1,few,TRBV7-9,TGTGCCAGCAGCTTAGCGCAAGGACAGGCCTACGAGCAGTACTTC,CASSLAQGQAYEQYF
13,TRBJ1-6,TRBD1,NA,TRBV29-1,TGCAGCGTACAGACAGGGGTTAATTCACCCCTCCACTTT,CSVQTGVNSPLHF
14,TRBJ1-3,NA,NA,TRBV5-1,TGCGCCAGCAGCTTGGACAGGGTTGGAAACACCATATATTTT,CASSLDRVGNTIYF
14,TRBJ2-3,TRBD1,NA,TRBV10-3,TGTGCCATCCTACCGGGACAGGGGACAGATACGCAGTATTTT,CAILPGQGTDTQYF
14,TRBJ1-6,NA,few,TRBV30,TGTGCCTGGAGGTTAACCGGGACCTATTCACCCCTCCACTTT,CAWRLTGTYSPLHF
15,TRBJ2-1,TRBD2,NA,TRBV20-1,TGCAGTGCCCCAAAACGGGCTAGCGGGTACAATGAGCAGTTCTTC,CSAPKRASGYNEQFF
13,TRBJ1-6,NA,NA,TRBV6-1,TGTGCCAGCAGGCTAGCAGGGGTCTCACCCCTCCACTTT,CASRLAGVSPLHF
12,TRBJ2-3,NA,NA,TRBV19,TGTGCCAGTAGTATAGCAAGTGATACGCAGTATTTT,CASSIASDTQYF
11,TRBJ1-2,NA,NA,TRBV29-1,TGCAGCGTTGCGCTCAGTTTTGGGTTCAACTTC,CSVALSFGFNF
13,TRBJ2-1,NA,NA,TRBV20-1,TGCAGTGCTAGAGACTCCGGGACCTCCGAGCAGTTCTTC,CSARDSGTSEQFF
13,TRBJ2-5,TRBD1,NA,TRBV7-3,TGTGCCAGCAGCTCGGGACAGCAAGAGACCCAGTACTTC,CASSSGQQETQYF
18,TRBJ2-1,NA,NA,TRBV20-1,TGCAGTGCTACCAACCTCTTGACGCCAACGAGCTCCTACAATGAGCAGTTCTTC,CSATNLLTPTSSYNEQFF
16,TRBJ1-6,NA,NA,TRBV12-3/TRBV12-4,TGTGCCAGCAGTCCCCATGCTGGGTACCATAATTCACCCCTCCACTTT,CASSPHAGYHNSPLHF
13,TRBJ2-7,TRBD1,NA,TRBV6-5,TGTGCCAGCAGTTACAGGGGGCGGTACGAGCAGTACTTC,CASSYRGRYEQYF
17,TRBJ2-5,TRBD1,NA,TRBV12-5,TGTGCTAGTGGTCTCTCATTACTTCCGGGACAGGGGGAGACCCAGTACTTC,CASGLSLLPGQGETQYF
15,TRBJ1-2,TRBD1,NA,TRBV6-1,TGTGCCAGCAGCCCAGACAGGGCGAGGGGCTATGGCTACACCTTC,CASSPDRARGYGYTF
15,TRBJ1-1,NA,NA,TRBV5-1,TGCGCCAGCAGCGAGATCGGAGTCGACGACACTGAAGCTTTCTTT,CASSEIGVDDTEAFF
14,TRBJ1-6,TRBD1,NA,TRBV7-8,TGTGCCAGCAGCTACGGACAGGGTGGTTCACCCCTCCACTTT,CASSYGQGGSPLHF
14,TRBJ1-6,NA,NA,TRBV9,TGTGCCAGCAGCGTCACAGGGTTCGGTTCACCCCTCCACTTT,CASSVTGFGSPLHF
17,TRBJ2-1,NA,NA,TRBV24-1,TGTGCCACCAGTGGGTCAGGGTGGAGTAGCTCCTACAATGAGCAGTTCTTC,CATSGSGWSSSYNEQFF
12,TRBJ2-5,NA,few,TRBV20-1,TGCAGTGCAGGACCCACCCAAGAGACCCAGTACTTC,CSAGPTQETQYF
14,TRBJ1-5,NA,few,TRBV6-2/TRBV6-3,TGTGCCAGCAGTTACTCGCCTGTCGTCTTGGACTCAAATTTT,CASSYSPVVLDSNF
14,TRBJ1-6,NA,few,TRBV6-5,TGTGCCAGCAGTTACTCGATAGGCGCTAGCCCCCTCCACTTT,CASSYSIGASPLHF
17,TRBJ1-5,NA,few,TRBV7-8,TGTGCCAGCAGCTTAGCGCCGCAGGAGTATAGCAATCAGCCCCAGCATTTT,CASSLAPQEYSNQPQHF
16,TRBJ2-1,TRBD2,NA,TRBV4-2,TGTGCCAGCAGCCAACTCTTACTAGCGGGGGGGAACGAGCAGTTCTTC,CASSQLLLAGGNEQFF
15,TRBJ2-3,TRBD2,NA,TRBV20-1,TGCAGTGCTAGAGGGGCTAGCGGGTTAACAGATACGCAGTATTTT,CSARGASGLTDTQYF
14,TRBJ2-1,TRBD2,NA,TRBV20-1,TGCAGTGCCCAAGGGGTATATGGCGGGGGTGAGCAGTTCTTC,CSAQGVYGGGEQFF
17,TRBJ1-3,NA,NA,TRBV5-1,TGCGCCAGCAGCTTGAGTCCAGGTCGACTCTCTGGAAACACCATATATTTT,CASSLSPGRLSGNTIYF
15,TRBJ2-5,TRBD2,NA,TRBV2,TGTGCCAGCAGTTACGGACTAGCGCTGAAAGAGACCCAGTACTTC,CASSYGLALKETQYF